A single TCR beta chain is shown here with its context. Its antigen is undetermined. The CDR3 sequence is 20 residues long. V lost 4 bases to trimming and J lost 4 bases, with 32 bases between them. Germline-derived CDR1 and CDR2 are MNHNS and SASEGT. This entry is derived from a study of T cell responses to AZD1222 COVID-19 vaccine. Study information: Second-dose schedules of about 4 or about 12 weeks were combined. Broader study findings: The study sampled repertoires only after the peak T cell response. Reportedly, close to half of spike-specific TCRs are directed against unmutated variant regions.

The protocol was immunoSEQ multiplex PCR, while the TCRdb copy is restricted to in-frame clones and leaves out a portion. Among 130,000 or so clones, more than 70% were seen once, and the ten largest hold about 3%. The sample in question was peripheral blood, obtained on day 0 of AZD1222 vaccination. This rearrangement joins TRBV6-1 to TRBJ2-7; the D is unclear. This receptor was taken from an adult in good health. The CDR3 loop reads CASSGGTGPTWAQSFYEQYF. The CDR3 DNA reads as TGTGCCAGCAGTGGAGGAACCGGACCGACTTGGGCCCAGAGCTTTTACGAGCAGTACTTC.